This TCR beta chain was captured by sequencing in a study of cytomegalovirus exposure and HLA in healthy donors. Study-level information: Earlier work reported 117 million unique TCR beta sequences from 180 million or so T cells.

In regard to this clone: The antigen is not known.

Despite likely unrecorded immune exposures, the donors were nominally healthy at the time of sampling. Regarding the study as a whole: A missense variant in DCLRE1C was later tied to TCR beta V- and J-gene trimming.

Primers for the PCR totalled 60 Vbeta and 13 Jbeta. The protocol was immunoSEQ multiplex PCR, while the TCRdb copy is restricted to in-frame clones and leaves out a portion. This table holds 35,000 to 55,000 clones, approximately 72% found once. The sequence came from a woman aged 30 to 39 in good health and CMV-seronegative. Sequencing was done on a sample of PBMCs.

The CDR3 loop reads CASSRSGHVYEQYF. Here the CDR3 DNA reads TGTGCCAGCTCGCGTTCGGGACACGTCTACGAGCAGTACTTC. This chain uses TRBV18 with TRBJ2-7, with D tentatively TRBD1 (6 bases). CDR3 length: 14 residues. The V gene's germline CDR1 is KGHSH and CDR2 LQKENI. Trimming removed 6 bases at V and 3 bases at J, with 15 bases between.